A single TCR beta chain is shown here with its context. As yet, its antigen is unknown. The sample comes from a study of early T cells in non-severe SARS-CoV-2 infection. Study context: Chains were unpaired, as sequencing was done on bulk RNA from unsorted whole blood.

Whole-study results and caveats: Anti-spike CD8 specificities were favored by VDJdb matching, whose results missed private and CD4 specificities.

The V and J ends lost 3 bases and 0 bases, in that order; junction bases with no gene match: 2. CDR1 and CDR2 (germline): DFQATT, SNEGSKA (reference sequence). This CDR3 is built from 15 residues. Individual cDNA molecules received unique molecular identifiers during library preparation. TCRdb re-called the 5' RACE reads through MiXCR, storing one row per CDR3 protein. The table has roughly 80,000 distinct CDR3 sequences, about 10% seen once; the top ten hold 12%. The TCR originated in an adult who was a healthcare worker with PCR-confirmed SARS-CoV-2 infection or an uninfected control (not recorded which). The sequencing here drew on whole blood, taken at baseline. V usage is TRBV20-1 and J usage is TRBJ2-3, with TRBD2 identical over 11 bases. The CDR3 nucleotides are TGCAGTGCTAGCACTAGCGGGGGTAGCACAGATACGCAGTATTTT. Protein sequence: CSASTSGGSTDTQYF.